The 29 T cell receptor beta chains below come from one sample, sequenced in a study of T cells in Graves' hyperthyroidism and ophthalmopathy. RNA transcripts were the template for amplifying TCR beta CDR3 regions. The TCR CDR3 first-round RT-PCR relied on the HTBI primer set. A single record per CDR3 protein comes from TCRdb applying MiXCR to the multiplex PCR reads. The table lists some 570,000 distinct CDR3 sequences, more than 15% of them singletons, with 15% to 20% in the top ten. Material: blood. Receptors were obtained from a woman aged 18-29 years with Graves' ophthalmopathy.

The chain has TRBV24-1 and TRBJ1-2, with 9 bases identical to TRBD1. The length of the CDR3 is 15 residues. Germline CDR1 is KGHDR and CDR2 is SFDVKD. V lost 4 bases, J lost 8 bases, and 10 bases stayed unmatched. CDR3: CATSESPGQGGGYTF. The CDR3 DNA reads TGTGCCACCAGTGAATCTCCGGGACAGGGAGGAGGCTACACCTTC.

The chain employs TRBV20-1 and TRBJ1-2; 9 bases line up with TRBD1. This CDR3 spans 14 amino acids. V shed 3 bases, J shed 5 bases, and the junction held 7 bases outside the gene matches. The germline V gene has CDR1 DFQATT and CDR2 SNEGSKA (reference sequence). CDR3 amino acids: CSASTGGGTYGYTF. In DNA, the CDR3 is TGCAGTGCTAGCACAGGGGGCGGGACTTATGGCTACACCTTC.

The table lists this clonotype with many counts. The chain joins TRBV27 to TRBJ2-3; weak D call: TRBD2 (5 bases). CDR3 length: 15 residues. CDR1 and CDR2 from the germline V gene are MNHEY and SMNVEV (reference sequence). Trimming left V 2 bases short and J 4 bases short, with 13 bases between. The CDR3 region has the DNA TGTGCCAGCAGTTTAAGGACGGGAAGTCCAGATACGCAGTATTTT. Its protein product is CASSLRTGSPDTQYF.

There are many counts of this clonotype. The chain joins TRBV20-1 to TRBJ2-3; 9 nucleotides line up with TRBD2. CDR1 DFQATT and CDR2 SNEGSKA come from the germline V gene (reference sequence). This CDR3 spans 16 amino acids. V gave up 0 bases and J gave up 3 bases; unmatched junction bases: 7. DNA of the CDR3: TGCAGTGCTAGAGAAGGTAGCGGGAGAGATACAGATACGCAGTATTTT. This encodes CSAREGSGRDTDTQYF.

Many counts were recorded for this clonotype. The chain recombines TRBV7-9 with TRBJ1-2, with D unclear. Germline V gene lookup returns CDR1 SEHNR and CDR2 FQNEAQ (reference sequence). There are 14 residues in the CDR3. V lost 0 bases to trimming and J lost 8 bases, with 13 bases between them. This CDR3 reads CASSLAGTQGGYTF. CDR3 coding DNA: TGTGCCAGCAGCTTAGCGGGTACTCAAGGCGGCTACACCTTC.

This clonotype came up a few times. The CDR3 bases are TGTGCCAGCAGCTTAGGACAGGGGGTGGATGAAAAACTGTTTTTT. It yields the protein CASSLGQGVDEKLFF. The chain joins TRBV7-9 to TRBJ1-4; 9 nucleotides align to TRBD1. The junction had 3 bases not matched to a gene; V was cut back by 1 base and J by 6 bases. In germline, CDR1 is SEHNR, CDR2 FQNEAQ (reference sequence). This CDR3 has 15 residues.

This clonotype has a handful of counts. This chain joins TRBV24-1 and TRBJ2-1; 8 nucleotides match TRBD1. J gave up 0 bases and V 5 bases, and 5 bases lay outside the gene matches. The CDR3 extends over 16 amino acids. The V gene's germline CDR1 is KGHDR and CDR2 SFDVKD. In DNA, the CDR3 is TGTGCCACCAGTGCCCTGACAGGGGTCTCCTACAATGAGCAGTTCTTC. Residues: CATSALTGVSYNEQFF.

This clonotype was seen a handful of times. The V and J genes are TRBV9 and TRBJ1-6; the D is unclear. Germline V gene lookup returns CDR1 SGDLS and CDR2 YYNGEE. V was shortened by 3 bases and J by 10 bases, with 17 bases between the two germline ends. The CDR3 contains 15 residues. CDR3 sequence reads: CASSADVKVVSPLHF. CDR3 sequence (DNA): TGTGCCAGCAGCGCGGACGTCAAGGTCGTCTCACCCCTCCACTTT.

This clonotype was counted at least ten times. The J gene is TRBJ1-1, the V gene TRBV30, with TRBD1 identical over 8 bases. V was clipped by 5 bases and J by 1 base; unmatched bases: 0. Germline CDR1 GTSNPN, CDR2 SVGIG (reference sequence). CDR3 length equals 12 residues. CDR3 coding DNA: TGTGCCTGGGGACAGGGGAACACTGAAGCTTTCTTT. Translated, it gives CAWGQGNTEAFF. Combining the CDR3 with reference TRBV30 and TRBJ1-1 gives the whole variable domain SQTIHQWPATLVQPVGSPLSLECTVEGTSNPNLYWYRQAAGRGLQLLFYSVGIGQISSEVPQNLSASRPQDRQFILSSKKLLLSDSGFYLCAWGQGNTEAFFGQGTRLTVV.

The chain recombines TRBV6-1 with TRBJ2-7, with a weak D call TRBD1 (5 bases). Germline CDR1 reads MNHNS; CDR2 reads SASEGT. The CDR3 loop spans 12 amino acids. The V end was cut by 7 bases, the J end by 4 bases, with 11 bases between. The CDR3 is CASKEQGYEQYF. The CDR3 coding sequence is TGTGCCAGCAAAGAGCAGGGTTACGAGCAGTACTTC.

This clonotype was seen repeatedly, ten times or more. This chain connects TRBV12-3 or TRBV12-4 to TRBJ1-5; a possible D gene is TRBD1 (5 bases). The CDR3 has 16 amino acids. The ends were cut back, 2 bases at V and 1 base at J, with 12 bases in the middle. Written as DNA, the CDR3 is TGTGCCAGCAGTTTATCCAGGGCTCGGAGCAATCAGCCCCAGCATTTT. Translated, it gives CASSLSRARSNQPQHF.

The sample holds many counts of this clonotype. The chain employs TRBV28 and TRBJ2-1; D possibly corresponds to TRBD2 (6 bases). V was clipped by 5 bases and J by 0 bases, with 14 bases between them. Germline CDR1 is MDHEN and CDR2 is SYDVKM. The CDR3 is 16 residues long. CDR3 DNA sequence: TGTGCCAGCAGTCGTCCGGGACTCAGCTCCTACAATGAGCAGTTCTTC. Amino acids: CASSRPGLSSYNEQFF.

The rearrangement links TRBV6-2 or TRBV6-3 to TRBJ2-1, with 13 bases aligning to TRBD2. V gave up 6 bases and J gave up 0 bases; unmatched junction bases: 11. Germline values: CDR1 MNHEY, CDR2 SVGEGT. The CDR3 loop spans 19 amino acids. CDR3 sequence: CASSPGTSGMYSSYNEQFF. The CDR3 bases are TGTGCCAGCAGCCCCGGGACTAGCGGGATGTATAGCTCCTACAATGAGCAGTTCTTC.

In this sample, this clonotype turned up many times. The chain recombines TRBV7-9 with TRBJ2-5, with D uncertain. Germline CDR1 SEHNR, CDR2 FQNEAQ (reference sequence). V lost 4 bases and J 2 bases, leaving 14 bases between the germline ends. This CDR3 has 15 residues. The CDR3 spells CASSSLGRIQETQYF. The CDR3 bases are TGTGCCAGCAGCTCTCTCGGACGGATACAAGAGACCCAGTACTTC.

The chain employs TRBV5-4 and TRBJ2-2, with unresolved D. CDR1 is SGHNT and CDR2 is YYREEE in the germline V gene (reference sequence). The CDR3 runs 15 residues. V lost 7 bases, J lost 2 bases, and 15 bases lay in between. Written as DNA, the CDR3 is TGTGCCAGCCGAAGGGCCCTACTTAACACCGGGGAGCTGTTTTTT. Amino acid sequence: CASRRALLNTGELFF.

This clonotype was seen at least ten times. The chain joins TRBV6-2 or TRBV6-3 to TRBJ1-1; D uncertain. The CDR3 is 15 residues long. Germline CDR1 is MNHEY and CDR2 is SVGEGT. Trimming shortened V by 4 bases and J by 1 base, and 13 bases separated the two germline ends. CDR3 amino acids: CASSLWPDGNTEAFF. The CDR3 DNA is TGTGCCAGCAGTTTATGGCCGGACGGGAACACTGAAGCTTTCTTT.

This clonotype was picked up many times. This chain connects TRBV28 to TRBJ1-5; a possible D gene is TRBD1 (5 bases). The CDR3 covers 13 residues. V dropped 3 bases and J dropped 7 bases, with 10 bases sitting between them. Per the germline V gene, CDR1 is MDHEN and CDR2 is SYDVKM. The CDR3 bases are TGTGCCAGCAGTTTGGGCGGGGCCCAGCCCCAGCATTTT. It codes for CASSLGGAQPQHF. Full variable domain (remainder filled in from reference TRBV28 and TRBJ1-5): DVKVTQSSRYLVKRTGEKVFLECVQDMDHENMFWYRQDPGLGLRLIYFSYDVKMKEKGDIPEGYSVSREKKERFSLILESASTNQTSMYLCASSLGGAQPQHFGDGTRLSIL.

V and J are TRBV5-6 and TRBJ2-7; D perhaps matches TRBD2 (5 bases). The CDR3 is 14 residues long. Germline assignment: CDR1 SGHDT and CDR2 YYEEEE. V was shortened by 2 bases and J by 5 bases, with 14 bases between the two germline ends. CDR3 loop: CASSFGSGNDEQYF. The CDR3, as DNA: TGTGCCAGCAGCTTCGGCTCGGGAAACGACGAGCAGTACTTC.

In its sample, this clonotype was seen many times. This CDR3 reads CASRLAESSYNEQFF. The CDR3, as DNA: TGTGCCAGTAGACTAGCGGAATCCTCCTACAATGAGCAGTTCTTC. The chain couples TRBV19 to TRBJ2-1, with 8 bases matching TRBD2. The CDR3 runs to 15 residues. Germline CDR1 and CDR2: LNHDA and SQIVND (reference sequence). The J segment lost 0 bases and the V segment lost 6 bases, leaving 4 bases of the junction unmatched. Full variable domain (remainder filled in from reference TRBV19 and TRBJ2-1): DGGITQSPKYLFRKEGQNVTLSCEQNLNHDAMYWYRQDPGQGLRLIYYSQIVNDFQKGDIAEGYSVSREKKESFPLTVTSAQKNPTAFYLCASRLAESSYNEQFFGPGTRLTVL.

This chain joins TRBV27 and TRBJ1-2, with D hard to call. The CDR3 totals 13 residues. The V and J ends lost 3 bases and 6 bases respectively, with 11 bases between them. The germline gives CDR1 MNHEY, CDR2 SMNVEV (reference sequence). The CDR3 spells CASSFTGKNGYTF. Written as DNA, the CDR3 is TGTGCCAGCAGTTTTACGGGGAAGAATGGCTACACCTTC.

There are many counts of this clonotype. The chain carries TRBV6-1 and TRBJ2-7; unclear D gene. Germline V gene data show CDR1 as MNHNS and CDR2 as SASEGT. Trimming left V 6 bases short and J 6 bases short, with 15 bases between. The CDR3 consists of 13 residues. The CDR3 loop reads CASRGRGSGEQYF. DNA of the CDR3: TGTGCCAGCAGGGGTCGTGGCTCGGGCGAGCAGTACTTC.

The rearrangement uses TRBV20-1 and TRBJ1-6; possibly TRBD1 for D (6 bases). Germline CDR1 and CDR2: DFQATT and SNEGSKA (reference sequence). The CDR3 length is 15 residues. V was trimmed by 3 bases and J by 6 bases, leaving 15 bases between them. DNA of the CDR3: TGCAGTGCTAGTTCCGGGAGAGGGGGTAATTCACCCCTCCACTTT. Translated, it gives CSASSGRGGNSPLHF.

This clonotype came up many times. This rearrangement joins TRBV3-1 to TRBJ2-1, with a possible D match to TRBD2 (6 bases). V gave up 8 bases and J gave up 8 bases, with 22 bases separating them. Germline values: CDR1 LGHDT, CDR2 YNNKEL (reference sequence). The CDR3 covers 15 residues. The DNA for the CDR3 is TGTGCCAGCGTCCCTGGGGGGAAGGTTAGCGATGAGCAGTTCTTC. It codes for CASVPGGKVSDEQFF.

This clonotype has a handful of counts. This rearrangement joins TRBV6-1 to TRBJ1-2; D uncertain. The CDR3 sequence is 12 residues long. V shed 7 bases and J shed 7 bases, with 13 bases lying between them. From germline, CDR1 is MNHNS and CDR2 SASEGT. This chain's CDR3 is CASNAEIGGYTF. For the CDR3, the DNA is TGTGCCAGCAACGCGGAAATCGGTGGCTACACCTTC.

V and J are TRBV27 and TRBJ1-6; 7 positions match TRBD1. CDR3 length equals 15 residues. Germline values: CDR1 MNHEY, CDR2 SMNVEV (reference sequence). After removal of 1 base from V and 7 bases from J, the junction contained 4 bases not matched to a gene. The CDR3, as DNA: TGTGCCAGCAGTTTATGGGGGACAGAGAATTCACCCCTCCACTTT. As protein: CASSLWGTENSPLHF.

This chain links TRBV28 with TRBJ1-6; D is undetermined. Germline-derived CDR1 and CDR2 are MDHEN and SYDVKM. This CDR3 has 13 amino acids. V was trimmed by 6 bases and J by 6 bases, leaving 9 bases between them. This CDR3 reads CASRKEFNSPLHF. In DNA, the CDR3 is TGTGCCAGCAGGAAGGAATTTAATTCACCCCTCCACTTT.

This clonotype was picked up many times. The rearrangement links TRBV5-6 to TRBJ1-2, with 9 bases aligning to TRBD1. The CDR3 is made up of 15 amino acids. After removal of 1 base from V and 8 bases from J, the junction contained 9 bases not matched to a gene. Germline assignment: CDR1 SGHDT and CDR2 YYEEEE. CDR3 loop: CASSLLSGTGRGYTF. Here the CDR3 DNA reads TGTGCCAGCAGCTTGCTTTCCGGGACAGGGCGAGGCTACACCTTC.

This clonotype was found many times. The chain recombines TRBV30 with TRBJ2-7; D uncertain. Germline V CDR1 and CDR2: GTSNPN, SVGIG (reference sequence). The CDR3 length is 14 residues. The V gene lost 0 bases and the J gene lost 2 bases, with 11 bases spanning the gap. For the CDR3, the DNA is TGTGCCTGGAGTGTTGGTTTGTTTACCTACGAGCAGTACTTC. Translating it yields CAWSVGLFTYEQYF.

This clonotype occurred many times. This chain connects TRBV5-1 to TRBJ2-3, with D maybe TRBD1 (5 bases). The CDR3 runs to 16 residues. Deletions cut 4 bases from V and 0 bases from J, with 15 bases between. Germline V gene data show CDR1 as SGHRS and CDR2 as YFSETQ. The chain's CDR3 is CASSRGSGSSTDTQYF. The CDR3 DNA reads as TGCGCCAGCAGCAGGGGCTCAGGTTCTAGCACAGATACGCAGTATTTT.